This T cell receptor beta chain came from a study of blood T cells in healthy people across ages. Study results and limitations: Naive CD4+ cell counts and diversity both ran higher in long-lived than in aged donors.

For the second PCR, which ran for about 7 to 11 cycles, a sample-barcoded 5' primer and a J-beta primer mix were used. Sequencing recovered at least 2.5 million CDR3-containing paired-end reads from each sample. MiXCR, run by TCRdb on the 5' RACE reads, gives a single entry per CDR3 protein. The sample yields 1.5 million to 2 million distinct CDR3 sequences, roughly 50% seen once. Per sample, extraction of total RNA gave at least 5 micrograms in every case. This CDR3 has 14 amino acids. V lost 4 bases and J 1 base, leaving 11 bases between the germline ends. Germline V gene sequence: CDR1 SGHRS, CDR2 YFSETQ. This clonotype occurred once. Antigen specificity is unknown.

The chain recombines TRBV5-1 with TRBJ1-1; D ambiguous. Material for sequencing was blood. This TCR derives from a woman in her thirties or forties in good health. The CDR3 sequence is CASSPLWGNTEAFF. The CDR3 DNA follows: TGCGCCAGCAGCCCACTTTGGGGGAACACTGAAGCTTTCTTT.